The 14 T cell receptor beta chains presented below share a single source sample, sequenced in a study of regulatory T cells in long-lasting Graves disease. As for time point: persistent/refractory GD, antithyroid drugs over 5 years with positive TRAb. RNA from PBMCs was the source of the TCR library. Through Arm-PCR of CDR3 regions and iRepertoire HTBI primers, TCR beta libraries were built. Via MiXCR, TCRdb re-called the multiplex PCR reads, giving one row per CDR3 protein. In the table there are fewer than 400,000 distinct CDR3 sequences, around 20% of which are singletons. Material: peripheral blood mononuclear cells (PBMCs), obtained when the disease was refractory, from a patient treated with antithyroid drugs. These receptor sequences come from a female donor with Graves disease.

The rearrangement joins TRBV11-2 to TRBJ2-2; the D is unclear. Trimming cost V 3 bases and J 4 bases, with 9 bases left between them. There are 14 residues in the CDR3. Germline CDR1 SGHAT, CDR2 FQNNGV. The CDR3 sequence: CASSLVLATGELFF. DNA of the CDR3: TGTGCCAGCAGCTTGGTGTTGGCCACCGGGGAGCTGTTTTTT.

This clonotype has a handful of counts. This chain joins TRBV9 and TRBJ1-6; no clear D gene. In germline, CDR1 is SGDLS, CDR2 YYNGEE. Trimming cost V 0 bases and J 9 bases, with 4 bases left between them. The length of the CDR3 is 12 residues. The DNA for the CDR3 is TGTGCCAGCAGCGTAGGGGGTTCACCCCTCCACTTT. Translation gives CASSVGGSPLHF. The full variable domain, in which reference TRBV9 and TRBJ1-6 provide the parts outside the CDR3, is DSGVTQTPKHLITATGQRVTLRCSPRSGDLSVYWYQQSLDQGLQFLIQYYNGEERAKGNILERFSAQQFPDLHSELNLSSLELGDSALYFCASSVGGSPLHFGNGTRLTVT.

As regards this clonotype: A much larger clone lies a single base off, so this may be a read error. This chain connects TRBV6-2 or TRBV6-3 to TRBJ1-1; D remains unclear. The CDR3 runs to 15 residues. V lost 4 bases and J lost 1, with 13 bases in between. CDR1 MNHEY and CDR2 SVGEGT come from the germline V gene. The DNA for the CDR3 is TGTGCCAGCAGTTGCTCTCCGAGAGAGAACACTGAAGCTTTCTTT. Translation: CASSCSPRENTEAFF.

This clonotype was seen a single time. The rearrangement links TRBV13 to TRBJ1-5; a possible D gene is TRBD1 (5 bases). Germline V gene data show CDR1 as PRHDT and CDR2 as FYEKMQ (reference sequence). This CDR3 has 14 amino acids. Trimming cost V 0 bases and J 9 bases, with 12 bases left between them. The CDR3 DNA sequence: TGTGCCAGCAGCTTAGGCGGCAGGGATCGGCCCCAGCATTTT. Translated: CASSLGGRDRPQHF. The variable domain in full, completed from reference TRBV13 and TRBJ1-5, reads AAGVIQSPRHLIKEKRETATLKCYPIPRHDTVYWYQQGPGQDPQFLISFYEKMQSDKGSIPDRFSAQQFSDYHSELNMSSLELGDSALYFCASSLGGRDRPQHFGDGTRLSIL.

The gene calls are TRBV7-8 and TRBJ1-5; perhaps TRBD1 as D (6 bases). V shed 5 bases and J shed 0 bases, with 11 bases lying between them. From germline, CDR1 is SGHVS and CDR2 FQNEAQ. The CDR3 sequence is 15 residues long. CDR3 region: CASSPRGTSNQPQHF. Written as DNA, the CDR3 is TGTGCCAGCAGCCCCAGGGGCACTAGCAATCAGCCCCAGCATTTT. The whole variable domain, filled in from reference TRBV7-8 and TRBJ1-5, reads GAGVSQSPRYKVAKRGQDVALRCDPISGHVSLFWYQQALGQGPEFLTYFQNEAQLDKSGLPSDRFFAERPEGSVSTLKIQRTQQEDSAVYLCASSPRGTSNQPQHFGDGTRLSIL.

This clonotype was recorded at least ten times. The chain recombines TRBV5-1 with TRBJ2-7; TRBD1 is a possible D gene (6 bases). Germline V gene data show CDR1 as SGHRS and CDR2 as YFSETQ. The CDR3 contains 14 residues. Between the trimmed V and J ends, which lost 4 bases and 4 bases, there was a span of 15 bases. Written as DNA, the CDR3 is TGCGCCAGCAGCATCGGGACACTGCGGTACGAGCAGTACTTC. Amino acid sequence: CASSIGTLRYEQYF.

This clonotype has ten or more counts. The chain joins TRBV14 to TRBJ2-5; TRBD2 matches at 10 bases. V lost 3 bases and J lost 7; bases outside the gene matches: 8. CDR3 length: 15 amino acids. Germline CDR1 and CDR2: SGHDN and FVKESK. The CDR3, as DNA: TGTGCCAGCAGCCAGAGCGGGAGGGGATCCGGGACCCAGTACTTC. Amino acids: CASSQSGRGSGTQYF.

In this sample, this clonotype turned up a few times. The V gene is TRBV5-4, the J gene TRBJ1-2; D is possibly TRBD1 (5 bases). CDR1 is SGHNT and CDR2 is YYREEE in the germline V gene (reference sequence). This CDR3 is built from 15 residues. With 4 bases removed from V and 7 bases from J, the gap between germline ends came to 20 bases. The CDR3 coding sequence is TGTGCCAGCAGCCCACGGGGGGACCCTAGCGGTGGCTACACCTTC. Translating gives CASSPRGDPSGGYTF. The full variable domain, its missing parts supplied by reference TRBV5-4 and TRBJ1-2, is ETGVTQSPTHLIKTRGQQVTLRCSSQSGHNTVSWYQQALGQGPQFIFQYYREEENGRGNFPPRFSGLQFPNYSSELNVNALELDDSALYLCASSPRGDPSGGYTFGSGTRLTVV.

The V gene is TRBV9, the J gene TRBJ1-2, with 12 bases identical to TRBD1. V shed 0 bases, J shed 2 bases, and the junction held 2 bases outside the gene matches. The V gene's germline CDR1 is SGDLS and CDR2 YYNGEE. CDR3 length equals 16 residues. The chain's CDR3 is CASSVAGTGGNYGYTF. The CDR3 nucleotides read TGTGCCAGCAGCGTAGCCGGGACAGGGGGCAACTATGGCTACACCTTC.

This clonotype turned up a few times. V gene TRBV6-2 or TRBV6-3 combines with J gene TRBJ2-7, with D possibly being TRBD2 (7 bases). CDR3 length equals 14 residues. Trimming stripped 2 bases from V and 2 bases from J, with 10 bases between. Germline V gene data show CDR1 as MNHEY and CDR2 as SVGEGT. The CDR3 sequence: CASSYAGATYEQYF. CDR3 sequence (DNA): TGTGCCAGCAGTTACGCGGGGGCTACCTACGAGCAGTACTTC.

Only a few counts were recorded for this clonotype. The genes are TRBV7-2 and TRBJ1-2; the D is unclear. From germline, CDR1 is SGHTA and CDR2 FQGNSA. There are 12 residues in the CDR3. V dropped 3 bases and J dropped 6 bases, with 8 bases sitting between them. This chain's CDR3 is CASSFSRDGYTF. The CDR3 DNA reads TGTGCCAGCAGCTTTTCCCGGGATGGCTACACCTTC.

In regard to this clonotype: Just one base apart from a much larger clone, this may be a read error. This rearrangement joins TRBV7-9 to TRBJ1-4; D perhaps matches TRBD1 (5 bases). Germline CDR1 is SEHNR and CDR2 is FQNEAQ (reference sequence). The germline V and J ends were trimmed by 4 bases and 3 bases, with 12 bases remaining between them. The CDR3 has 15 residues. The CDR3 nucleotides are TGTGCCAGCAGCTCCATTTGGGGCGCTAATGAAAAACTGTTTTTT. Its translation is CASSSIWGANEKLFF. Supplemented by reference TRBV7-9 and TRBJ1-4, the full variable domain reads DTGVSQNPRHKITKRGQNVTFRCDPISEHNRLYWYRQTLGQGPEFLTYFQNEAQLEKSRLLSDRFSAERPKGSFSTLEIQRTEQGDSAMYLCASSSIWGANEKLFFGSGTQLSVL.

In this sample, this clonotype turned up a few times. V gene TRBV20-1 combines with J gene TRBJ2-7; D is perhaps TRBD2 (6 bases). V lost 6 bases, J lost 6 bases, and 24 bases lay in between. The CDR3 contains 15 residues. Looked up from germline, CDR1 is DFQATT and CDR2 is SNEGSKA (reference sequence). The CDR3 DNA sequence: TGCAGTGCCCTTCTTCGTCCGGGAGCAAATGGCGAGCAGTACTTC. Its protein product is CSALLRPGANGEQYF.

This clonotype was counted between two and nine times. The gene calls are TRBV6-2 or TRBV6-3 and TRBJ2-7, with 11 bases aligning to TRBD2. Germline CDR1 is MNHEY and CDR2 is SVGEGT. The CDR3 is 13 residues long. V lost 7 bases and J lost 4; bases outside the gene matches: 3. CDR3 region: CASTTSGSYEQYF. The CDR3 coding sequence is TGTGCCAGCACAACTAGCGGGAGTTACGAGCAGTACTTC.